This T cell receptor (beta chain) emerged from a study of cytomegalovirus exposure and HLA in healthy donors. Study details: The 120 or so validation repertoires were produced on the same platform as the roughly 690 repertoires of the first cohort. This was reported in a later analysis.

Generated by immunoSEQ multiplex PCR, the TCRdb table keeps only in-frame clones and is missing some. This sample has approximately 98,000 clones, with about 94% found just once. Notes on this clone: What it binds is not known.

The roughly 120-subject validation cohort, separate from the approximately 670-subject first cohort, included the donors. Study-level points and caveats: TCR beta chains numbering roughly 150 were designated cytomegalovirus-associated. Confirmation was obtained in vitro that three CMV-associated chains are specific for CMV antigens.

Trimming took 6 bases from V and 0 from J; bases not matched to a gene: 5. The CDR3 has 16 amino acids. The germline CDR1 and CDR2 sequences are SEHNR and FQNEAQ (reference sequence). The rearrangement joins TRBV7-9 to TRBJ2-6; 7 bases align to TRBD2. Sequencing was performed on PBMCs. The sequence was obtained from a woman between 18 and 30 years old in good health and CMV-seronegative. Here the CDR3 DNA reads TGTGCCAGCAGGGGAGGGGAAAACTCTGGGGCCAACGTCCTGACTTTC. Its protein is CASRGGENSGANVLTF.